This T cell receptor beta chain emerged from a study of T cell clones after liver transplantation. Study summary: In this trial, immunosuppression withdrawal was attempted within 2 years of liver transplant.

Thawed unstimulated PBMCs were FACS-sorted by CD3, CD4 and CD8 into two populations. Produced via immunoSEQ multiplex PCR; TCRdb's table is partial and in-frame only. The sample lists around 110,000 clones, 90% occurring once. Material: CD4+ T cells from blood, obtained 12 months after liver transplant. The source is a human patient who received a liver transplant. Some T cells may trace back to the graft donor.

CDR3 amino acids: CASSDATGRTEAFF. In DNA, the CDR3 is TGTGCCAGCAGTGACGCGACAGGACGCACTGAAGCTTTCTTT. V is TRBV2 and J is TRBJ1-1, with D possibly TRBD1 on 6 matching bases. V lost 3 bases to trimming and J lost 4 bases, with 12 bases between them. From germline, CDR1 is SNHLY and CDR2 FYNNEI. CDR3 length: 14 residues.